This note documents a single T cell receptor beta chain sequence. The antigen remains undetermined. In germline, CDR1 is LGHNA, CDR2 YSLEER. The CDR3 covers 16 residues. Trimming cost V 0 bases and J 6 bases; bases outside gene matches: 8. This record belongs to a study of Ad26.COV2.S vaccination and SARS-CoV-2 variants. Study-level information: Ad26.COV2.S arm of COV1001 included the donor. General study results and limits: The authors reported substantial breadth in spike-specific CD8+ and CD4+ T cell responses after vaccination. Vaccinees and placebo recipients showed similar non-spike TCR breadth.

The treatment was: roughly 19 received Ad26.COV2.S at low or high dose, single or two shots; about 5 received placebo; per-sample allocation not given. The samples date from day 63 after the first vaccine or placebo injection. The table came from immunoSEQ multiplex PCR; TCRdb's copy has only in-frame clones and leaves some out. The repertoire holds around 450,000 clones, with over 75% as singletons. The chain is built from TRBV4-3 and TRBJ2-4; 7 bases line up with TRBD1. This sequence was found in a person aged 18 to 65 who received the Ad26.COV2.S COVID-19 vaccine or a placebo. Here the sequenced sample was peripheral blood, taken in a trial of Ad26.COV2.S vaccine versus placebo. The CDR3 DNA reads TGCGCCAGCAGCCAAGATAGGGGGCCGTTGGGAAACATTCAGTACTTC. Translating it yields CASSQDRGPLGNIQYF.